The clone carrying this TCR beta chain was picked up many times. The antigen is undetermined. For the unsorted libraries, 2 million PBMCs stored at -80 C served as input. This record belongs to a study of neurological immune-mediated disorders. V shed 3 bases and J shed 3 bases, with 9 bases lying between them. The CDR3 contains 13 residues. From germline, CDR1 is SGHRS and CDR2 YFSETQ. The authors made cDNA by 5'RACE with 10-nucleotide random UMIs. Sequencing runs each yielded over 180 million TCR-beta sequences from 15-18 subjects. TCRdb re-called the 5' RACE reads with MiXCR, one entry per CDR3 protein. The data show under 70,000 distinct CDR3 sequences, around 3.6% seen once. Study-wide results and caveats: Multiple sclerosis patients had less TCR clonal expansion than even healthy controls, unlike HTLV-1-associated myelopathy.

The J gene is TRBJ2-5, the V gene TRBV5-1, with D perhaps matching TRBD1 or TRBD2 (5 bases each). The sequencing sample was made of PBMCs. The TCR comes from a woman between 25 and 40 years old with multiple sclerosis. The CDR3 nucleotides are TGCGCCAGCAGCTCCGGGACCGAAGAGACCCAGTACTTC. Protein product: CASSSGTEETQYF.